Presented here are 26 T cell receptor beta chains from one specimen sequenced in a study of Graves' ophthalmopathy and Graves' hyperthyroidism. RNA transcripts yielded amplified TCR beta CDR3 regions. First-round RT-PCR with HTBI primers preceded a second-round multiplex PCR. Via MiXCR, TCRdb re-called the multiplex PCR reads, giving one row per CDR3 protein. The sample has roughly 410,000 distinct CDR3 sequences; over 15% are singletons. The specimen was peripheral blood. Source of these receptors: a woman younger than 30 with stable Graves' hyperthyroidism.

This sequence joins TRBV6-4 and TRBJ2-7, with 8 bases identical to TRBD1. Germline CDR1 reads MRHNA; CDR2 reads SNTAGT. J was trimmed by 4 bases and V by 4 bases; bases with no gene match: 3. The CDR3 length is 13 residues. The CDR3, as DNA: TGTGCCAGCAGTGTCCAGGGGGCTTACGAGCAGTACTTC. It codes for CASSVQGAYEQYF.

This clonotype was recorded many times. V is TRBV7-3 and J is TRBJ1-6; maybe TRBD1 (5 bases). Germline lookup yields CDR1 SGHTA and CDR2 FQGTGA. V gave up 0 bases and J gave up 8 bases, with 14 bases separating them. This CDR3 is built from 16 residues. CDR3 sequence reads: CASSLTSSGVYSPLHF. CDR3 bases: TGTGCCAGCAGCTTAACGTCTTCGGGGGTGTATTCACCCCTCCACTTT.

This clonotype showed up many times. This chain links TRBV12-3 or TRBV12-4 with TRBJ1-2, with 12 bases matching TRBD1. The junction had 4 bases not matched to a gene; V was cut back by 4 bases and J by 7 bases. The CDR3 consists of 14 residues. The CDR3 sequence: CASSSGQGAAGYTF. The CDR3 nucleotides are TGTGCCAGCAGTTCGGGACAGGGGGCTGCTGGCTACACCTTC.

Many counts were recorded for this clonotype. This rearrangement joins TRBV5-6 to TRBJ1-5, with D possibly TRBD1 on 6 matching bases. The CDR3 consists of 16 residues. Germline-derived CDR1 and CDR2 are SGHDT and YYEEEE. Trimming stripped 0 bases from V and 3 bases from J, with 13 bases between. CDR3 DNA: TGTGCCAGCAGCTTGGCTGGAGGGGGGTTCAATCAGCCCCAGCATTTT. The encoded protein is CASSLAGGGFNQPQHF.

Details on this clonotype: A much more abundant neighbour one base away suggests this may be a read error. The CDR3 loop is CASRLAGTNEQYF. CDR3 sequence (DNA): TGTGCCAGCCGCTTAGCCGGGACAAACGAGCAGTACTTC. V gene TRBV7-3 combines with J gene TRBJ2-7, with TRBD1 as a possible D gene (6 bases). The CDR3 runs to 13 residues. Germline values: CDR1 SGHTA, CDR2 FQGTGA.

This clonotype was seen repeatedly, ten times or more. Written as DNA, the CDR3 is TGTGCCAGCAGTCTCCCCTCAGCTGGTCTTAAAGAGACCCAGTACTTC. This encodes CASSLPSAGLKETQYF. The rearrangement uses TRBV2 and TRBJ2-5; D is ambiguous. V was trimmed by 5 bases and J by 3 bases, leaving 19 bases between them. Per germline, CDR1 SNHLY and CDR2 FYNNEI. This CDR3 is 16 amino acids long.

This clonotype was picked up many times. The V gene is TRBV2, the J gene TRBJ1-5, with D perhaps TRBD1 (6 bases). The CDR3 consists of 13 residues. Trimming removed 8 bases at V and 6 bases at J, with 14 bases between. CDR1 is SNHLY, CDR2 FYNNEI, per germline. CDR3 DNA sequence: TGTGCCAGCTTAGGGGGGCTAAGTCAGCCCCAGCATTTT. Residues: CASLGGLSQPQHF.

This clonotype was observed at least ten times. The chain is built from TRBV12-3 or TRBV12-4 and TRBJ2-2, with 9 bases matching TRBD1. CDR3 length equals 14 residues. V shed 5 bases, J shed 5 bases, and the junction held 3 bases outside the gene matches. The DNA for the CDR3 is TGTGCCAGCAGTATTGGGACAGGGACCGGGGAGCTGTTTTTT. It codes for CASSIGTGTGELFF.

This clonotype has ten or more counts. The chain joins TRBV2 to TRBJ2-5; TRBD1 is a possible D gene (5 bases). Looked up from germline, CDR1 is SNHLY and CDR2 is FYNNEI. The CDR3 extends over 14 amino acids. Trimming left V 1 base short and J 0 bases short, with 6 bases between. This CDR3 is CASSEGQYQETQYF. DNA for the CDR3: TGTGCCAGCAGTGAAGGACAGTACCAAGAGACCCAGTACTTC.

This clonotype has a count of ten or more. J is TRBJ1-5 and V is TRBV6-2 or TRBV6-3; D not resolved. Germline V lookup: CDR1 MNHEY, CDR2 SVGEGT. CDR3 length equals 14 residues. The V end lost 8 bases, the J end lost 4 bases, and 15 bases lay between the germline ends. CDR3 sequence: CASGARRNNQPQHF. The CDR3 nucleotides read TGTGCCAGCGGTGCGCGGAGGAATAATCAGCCCCAGCATTTT.

This clonotype was recorded once. V usage is TRBV6-1 and J usage is TRBJ1-5; D uncertain. V dropped 2 bases and J dropped 6 bases, with 5 bases sitting between them. The germline V gene has CDR1 MNHNS and CDR2 SASEGT. This CDR3 region has 12 residues. The CDR3 sequence: CASSERSQPQHF. The CDR3 DNA sequence: TGTGCCAGCAGTGAACGGTCTCAGCCCCAGCATTTT.

This clonotype was detected a few times. This sequence may be a read error, since a much larger clone differs from it by one base. CDR3 sequence reads: CASSSTGKSEACF. Here the CDR3 DNA reads TGTGCCAGCAGTTCTACAGGGAAGAGTGAAGCTTGCTTT. The chain links TRBV27 to TRBJ1-1; possibly TRBD1 for D (6 bases). In germline, CDR1 is MNHEY, CDR2 SMNVEV (reference sequence). This CDR3 is built from 13 residues.

There are a few counts of this clonotype. V and J are TRBV7-3 and TRBJ2-7; D is possibly TRBD1 or TRBD2 (8 bases each). Germline CDR1 SGHTA, CDR2 FQGTGA. The V and J ends lost 5 bases and 5 bases respectively, with 28 bases between them. This CDR3 region has 18 residues. CDR3 nucleotide sequence: TGTGCCAGCAGCCGGAGACAGGGGACGGGTAGCGGGGACCACGAGCAGTACTTC. As protein: CASSRRQGTGSGDHEQYF.

This clonotype was found many times. The rearrangement joins TRBV19 to TRBJ1-5, with D possibly matching TRBD1 (5 bases). Trimming left V 2 bases short and J 3 bases short, with 8 bases between. CDR1 is LNHDA and CDR2 is SQIVND in the germline V gene (reference sequence). The CDR3 runs to 14 residues. The CDR3: CASSISGSNQPQHF. The CDR3, as DNA: TGTGCCAGTAGTATATCAGGGTCCAATCAGCCCCAGCATTTT.

J is TRBJ1-1 and V is TRBV3-1; D may be TRBD1 (6 bases). V was shortened by 4 bases and J by 4 bases, with 13 bases between the two germline ends. This CDR3 region has 14 residues. Germline CDR1 reads LGHDT; CDR2 reads YNNKEL (reference sequence). CDR3: CASSLPGAATEAFF. The CDR3 region has the DNA TGTGCCAGCAGCCTCCCAGGGGCCGCCACTGAAGCTTTCTTT.

This clonotype has at least ten counts. The gene calls are TRBV13 and TRBJ2-5; the match to TRBD2 covers 15 bases. The CDR3 is made up of 17 amino acids. Germline V gene data show CDR1 as PRHDT and CDR2 as FYEKMQ (reference sequence). V shed 5 bases and J 3 bases; nucleotides not matched to a gene: 7. The CDR3 region is CASSLRTSGGAEETQYF. The CDR3 DNA follows: TGTGCCAGCAGCCTACGGACTAGCGGGGGGGCAGAAGAGACCCAGTACTTC. The full variable domain, its missing parts supplied by reference TRBV13 and TRBJ2-5, is AAGVIQSPRHLIKEKRETATLKCYPIPRHDTVYWYQQGPGQDPQFLISFYEKMQSDKGSIPDRFSAQQFSDYHSELNMSSLELGDSALYFCASSLRTSGGAEETQYFGPGTRLLVL.

This chain uses TRBV28 with TRBJ1-1, with D perhaps matching TRBD1 (6 bases). The CDR3 extends over 16 amino acids. From germline, CDR1 is MDHEN and CDR2 SYDVKM. V lost 1 base to trimming and J lost 3 bases, with 15 bases between them. CDR3 residues: CASSLFWDKEDTEAFF. CDR3 nucleotide sequence: TGTGCCAGCAGTTTATTTTGGGACAAGGAGGACACTGAAGCTTTCTTT.

At least ten counts were recorded for this clonotype. This chain joins TRBV9 and TRBJ2-5; 9 nucleotides line up with TRBD1. Germline-derived CDR1 and CDR2 are SGDLS and YYNGEE. V lost 3 bases to trimming and J lost 5 bases; unmatched junction nucleotides: 8. The CDR3 totals 15 residues. This CDR3 reads CASSARDREVETQYF. The CDR3 nucleotides are TGTGCCAGCAGCGCCAGGGACAGGGAAGTCGAGACCCAGTACTTC.

This clonotype was found many times. The V gene is TRBV7-9, the J gene TRBJ2-7; D possibly uses TRBD1 or TRBD2 (6 bases each). Germline-derived CDR1 and CDR2 are SEHNR and FQNEAQ (reference sequence). The CDR3 totals 12 residues. The V end was cut by 5 bases, the J end by 7 bases, with 12 bases between. CDR3 in DNA: TGTGCCAGCAGCCTTCAAGGGGGGGAGCAGTACTTC. The encoded protein is CASSLQGGEQYF.

This clonotype occurred many times. The chain has TRBV15 and TRBJ1-5; 10 nucleotides line up with TRBD1. The junction had 9 bases not matched to a gene; V was cut back by 5 bases and J by 2 bases. This CDR3 has 17 amino acids. Germline assignment: CDR1 LNHNV and CDR2 YYDKDF (reference sequence). CDR3 residues: CATSVRPGTGGNQPQHF. CDR3 DNA: TGTGCCACCAGCGTTAGACCAGGGACAGGGGGCAATCAGCCCCAGCATTTT.

In this sample, this clonotype turned up once. The chain is built from TRBV30 and TRBJ2-7; tentatively, D is TRBD1 or TRBD2 (5 bases each). The germline V gene encodes CDR1 GTSNPN and CDR2 SVGIG (reference sequence). The CDR3 loop spans 15 amino acids. V lost 2 bases and J lost 2, with 16 bases in between. The DNA of the CDR3 is TGTGCCTGGAGTTTCGCCGGGACCATTACCTACGAGCAGTACTTC. As protein: CAWSFAGTITYEQYF.

The rearrangement links TRBV5-1 to TRBJ2-7; TRBD2 matches 9 bases. With 7 bases clipped from V and 3 bases from J, the junction kept 2 bases outside the gene matches. In germline, CDR1 is SGHRS, CDR2 YFSETQ. The CDR3 runs to 12 residues. The CDR3 protein is CASGGGVYEQYF. The CDR3 DNA follows: TGCGCCAGCGGCGGGGGGGTCTACGAGCAGTACTTC.

The table lists this clonotype with a few counts. The rearrangement uses TRBV3-1 and TRBJ1-2, with a possible D match to TRBD1 (5 bases). Germline V gene data show CDR1 as LGHDT and CDR2 as YNNKEL (reference sequence). The CDR3 length is 15 residues. Trimming pared 1 base from V and 4 bases from J, leaving 13 bases between. CDR3 bases: TGTGCCAGCAGCCAAGGTCTGGGGGGTGGCTATGGCTACACCTTC. Its translation: CASSQGLGGGYGYTF.

This clonotype occurred many times. This rearrangement joins TRBV5-5 to TRBJ2-7, with D unresolved. V was pared by 2 bases and J by 2 bases, with 14 bases between. The CDR3 has 15 residues. The germline gives CDR1 SGHKS, CDR2 YYEKEE (reference sequence). CDR3 sequence reads: CASSLFPIATYEQYF. The CDR3, as DNA: TGTGCCAGCAGCTTATTCCCGATCGCAACCTACGAGCAGTACTTC.

The sample holds a few counts of this clonotype. The chain employs TRBV6-4 and TRBJ2-1; TRBD2 aligns across 10 bases. In germline, CDR1 is MRHNA, CDR2 SNTAGT. This CDR3 comprises 15 residues. The junction had 6 bases not matched to a gene; V was cut back by 2 bases and J by 8 bases. This CDR3 is CASSDKSGGADEQFF. CDR3 nucleotide sequence: TGTGCCAGCAGTGACAAGAGCGGGGGGGCGGATGAGCAGTTCTTC.

This clonotype showed up many times. The CDR3 DNA is TGTGCCAGCAGCTTCGGGGCGGGGCTGGAAGAGACCCAGTACTTC. Amino acid sequence: CASSFGAGLEETQYF. This chain uses TRBV7-2 with TRBJ2-5; possibly TRBD2 for D (6 bases). CDR3 size: 15 residues. Trimming cost V 3 bases and J 3 bases, with 14 bases left between them. From germline, CDR1 is SGHTA and CDR2 FQGNSA.